This T cell receptor (beta chain) emerged from a study of blood T cell repertoires in COVID-19. Libraries were prepared by immunoSEQ multiplex PCR; TCRdb keeps only in-frame clonotypes and omits some of them. This sample has 250,000 to 350,000 clones; roughly 85% occur once, and the top ten carry roughly 4%. The CDR3 totals 15 residues. V lost 10 bases and J lost 3; bases outside the gene matches: 13. Germline V gene lookup returns CDR1 LNHDA and CDR2 SQIVND (reference sequence). This clonotype was sampled from a woman under 40 who had recovered from COVID-19. The chain couples TRBV19 to TRBJ1-1; 8 nucleotides agree with TRBD1. Sequenced material: PBMCs or T cells enriched from blood (not recorded which). CDR3 loop: CATSGTGGVYTEAFF. CDR3 nucleotides: TGTGCCACCTCCGGGACAGGTGGGGTTTACACTGAAGCTTTCTTT.